This entry lists 25 T cell receptor beta chains sequenced from one sample in a study of blood T cell repertoires in COVID-19. Using immunoSEQ multiplex PCR, the repertoire was profiled, and TCRdb retains in-frame clones only, with some absent. The sample consists of more than 150,000 clones, roughly 87% of them appearing once. Source material: peripheral blood. The receptors originated from a woman aged 40 to 49 with acute or convalescent COVID-19.

The rearrangement uses TRBV3-1 (or the pseudogene TRBV3-2) and TRBJ1-1; D is unresolved. Germline V gene data show CDR1 as LGHDT and CDR2 as YNNKEL (reference sequence). There are 12 residues in the CDR3. Trimming removed 4 bases at V and 5 bases at J, with 8 bases between. The CDR3 sequence: CASSRGRTEAFF. DNA for the CDR3: TGTGCCAGCAGCCGCGGAAGAACTGAAGCTTTCTTT.

The CDR3 spells CASSSSQNTEAFF. CDR3 nucleotides: TGTGCCAGCAGCTCTAGCCAGAACACTGAAGCTTTCTTT. The chain uses TRBV6-4 and TRBJ1-1; D gene ambiguous. The CDR3 consists of 13 residues. Per germline, CDR1 MRHNA and CDR2 SNTAGT. Trimming removed 6 bases at V and 1 base at J, with 9 bases between.

In nucleotides, the CDR3 is TGTGCCACCAGTGATGCGGCTGAATCTCGCGGGGACGTCCTCGGAGAGCAGTACTTC. Amino acid sequence: CATSDAAESRGDVLGEQYF. The chain carries TRBV24-1 and TRBJ2-7; possibly TRBD2 for D (6 bases). There are 19 residues in the CDR3. The germline CDR1 and CDR2 sequences are KGHDR and SFDVKD. V was cut by 3 bases and J by 7 bases, with 30 bases left in between.

Of note for this clone: Other DNA sequences in the same sample also yield this CDR3. This rearrangement joins TRBV6-4 to TRBJ2-3; TRBD2 matches 10 bases. V lost 2 bases, J lost 3 bases, and 2 bases stayed unmatched. From germline, CDR1 is MRHNA and CDR2 SNTAGT. The length of the CDR3 is 15 residues. CDR3 residues: CASSDVAGGTDTQYF. For the CDR3, the DNA is TGTGCCAGCAGTGACGTAGCGGGAGGAACAGATACGCAGTATTTT.

The chain employs TRBV5-8 and TRBJ1-5, with 7 bases fitting TRBD1. Germline V gene data show CDR1 as SGHTS and CDR2 as YDEGEE. Unmatched junction bases numbered 10, after V lost 0 bases and J lost 7 bases. The CDR3 is 16 residues long. CDR3 nucleotides: TGTGCCAGCAGCTTGGTAAAGGGGGCCCTGGAGCAGCCCCAGCATTTT. Its translation is CASSLVKGALEQPQHF.

The genes are TRBV20-1 and TRBJ2-7, with 7 bases that match TRBD1. This CDR3 region has 12 residues. The germline CDR1 and CDR2 sequences are DFQATT and SNEGSKA (reference sequence). V was clipped by 3 bases and J by 5 bases; unmatched bases: 4. In DNA, the CDR3 is TGCAGTGCTAGTGACAGGGCGGACGAGCAGTACTTC. This gives the protein CSASDRADEQYF.

The chain couples TRBV19 to TRBJ2-7, with 9 bases lining up with TRBD1. The germline V gene encodes CDR1 LNHDA and CDR2 SQIVND (reference sequence). The CDR3 consists of 16 residues. V lost 3 bases and J lost 3; bases outside the gene matches: 9. The CDR3 here is CASSIALTGGNYEQYF. The CDR3 DNA reads TGTGCCAGTAGTATTGCATTGACAGGGGGAAACTACGAGCAGTACTTC.

This clone was seen just once. J is TRBJ1-2 and V is TRBV5-1; 7 bases align to TRBD1. The ends lost 0 bases at V and 6 bases at J; junction bases unmatched: 8. This CDR3 spans 15 amino acids. Germline V gene sequence: CDR1 SGHRS, CDR2 YFSETQ. CDR3 nucleotides: TGCGCCAGCAGCTTGGGACAGGGCACGGGAAATGGCTACACCTTC. As protein: CASSLGQGTGNGYTF. Full variable domain (rest looked up from reference TRBV5-1 and TRBJ1-2): KAGVTQTPRYLIKTRGQQVTLSCSPISGHRSVSWYQQTPGQGLQFLFEYFSETQRNKGNFPGRFSGRQFSNSRSEMNVSTLELGDSALYLCASSLGQGTGNGYTFGSGTRLTVV.

CDR3 sequence reads: CASSQGFSYGYTF. The CDR3 bases are TGTGCCAGCAGCCAAGGGTTCAGCTATGGCTACACCTTC. The chain couples TRBV3-1 (or the pseudogene TRBV3-2) to TRBJ1-2; D not certain. The germline CDR1 and CDR2 sequences are LGHDT and YNNKEL (reference sequence). The CDR3 runs to 13 residues. Between the trimmed V and J ends, which lost 1 base and 4 bases, there was a span of 7 bases.

The V gene is TRBV3-1 (or the pseudogene TRBV3-2), the J gene TRBJ2-7; D perhaps matches TRBD1 (6 bases). Looked up from germline, CDR1 is LGHDT and CDR2 is YNNKEL (reference sequence). The length of the CDR3 is 16 residues. Trimming pared 4 bases from V and 5 bases from J, leaving 21 bases between. CDR3 residues: CASSRKWGLYGDEQYF. For the CDR3, the DNA is TGTGCCAGCAGCCGCAAATGGGGGCTTTATGGGGACGAGCAGTACTTC.

This clone came up a few times. The rearrangement uses TRBV5-6 and TRBJ1-1; a possible D gene is TRBD1 (5 bases). The V and J ends lost 0 bases and 0 bases respectively, with 21 bases between them. CDR3 length: 19 amino acids. CDR1 and CDR2 from the germline V gene are SGHDT and YYEEEE. The CDR3 DNA reads as TGTGCCAGCAGCTTGGGTTGGAGGGGAATTTCGAACATGAACACTGAAGCTTTCTTT. Residues: CASSLGWRGISNMNTEAFF.

The chain combines TRBV5-1 with TRBJ2-5, with a possible D match to TRBD1 (6 bases). Germline lookup yields CDR1 SGHRS and CDR2 YFSETQ. V was pared by 3 bases and J by 1 base, with 13 bases between. The CDR3 extends over 15 amino acids. The CDR3 sequence: CASSYGQGFQETQYF. CDR3 DNA: TGCGCCAGCAGCTATGGGCAGGGGTTCCAAGAGACCCAGTACTTC.

This chain connects TRBV5-4 to TRBJ2-5; weak D call: TRBD2 (6 bases). The CDR3 is made up of 16 amino acids. V was trimmed by 5 bases and J by 0 bases, leaving 17 bases between them. Germline-derived CDR1 and CDR2 are SGHNT and YYREEE (reference sequence). CDR3 DNA sequence: TGTGCCAGCAGGGCGTGGAGGGGCCAGTACCAAGAGACCCAGTACTTC. Protein: CASRAWRGQYQETQYF.

This rearrangement joins TRBV5-1 to TRBJ2-2, with a tentative D call TRBD2 (7 bases). Germline V gene sequence: CDR1 SGHRS, CDR2 YFSETQ. This CDR3 region has 17 residues. V was cut by 9 bases and J by 3 bases, with 24 bases left in between. In DNA, the CDR3 is TGCGCCACCCCCCTCGGGGGGCCCCGCAGGGACACCGGGGAGCTGTTTTTT. It codes for CATPLGGPRRDTGELFF.

The rearrangement links TRBV27 to TRBJ2-4; TRBD2 matches 7 bases. The length of the CDR3 is 17 residues. In germline, CDR1 is MNHEY, CDR2 SMNVEV (reference sequence). Trimming took 5 bases from V and 4 from J; bases not matched to a gene: 14. For the CDR3, the DNA is TGTGCCAGCAGTCCGACTCAGAGGACTAGAGGGAAAAACATTCAGTACTTC. This gives the protein CASSPTQRTRGKNIQYF.

The J gene is TRBJ2-7, the V gene TRBV6-5, with 10 bases matching TRBD2. Germline V gene data show CDR1 as MNHEY and CDR2 as SVGAGI. V shed 6 bases, J shed 7 bases, and the junction held 9 bases outside the gene matches. The length of the CDR3 is 14 residues. The CDR3 DNA reads TGTGCCAGCAGGGAGCGGGGGGGTAGTGGAGAGCAGTACTTC. Amino acids: CASRERGGSGEQYF.

This chain links TRBV29-1 with TRBJ2-5; 8 bases map to TRBD2. Germline trimming cut 6 bases from V and 7 bases from J; bases unmatched to any gene: 16. Germline V gives CDR1 SQVTM, CDR2 ANQGSEA. This CDR3 comprises 15 residues. The CDR3 sequence is CSVGPSAGGLGTQYF. CDR3 DNA sequence: TGCAGCGTAGGCCCCTCGGCGGGAGGTTTGGGGACCCAGTACTTC.

The rearrangement links TRBV5-1 to TRBJ1-1; no clear D gene. Between the trimmed V and J ends, which lost 0 bases and 9 bases, there was a span of 9 bases. The germline V gene has CDR1 SGHRS and CDR2 YFSETQ. CDR3 length: 12 amino acids. This chain's CDR3 is CASSLGSNKAFF. The CDR3 DNA reads as TGCGCCAGCAGCTTGGGGAGTAATAAAGCTTTCTTT.

The chain employs TRBV7-2 and TRBJ1-3; TRBD1 matches 7 bases. This CDR3 is built from 15 residues. Germline CDR1 reads SGHTA; CDR2 reads FQGNSA. Unmatched junction bases numbered 8, after V lost 5 bases and J lost 4 bases. This CDR3 is CASSLDTGAGNTIYF. The CDR3 bases are TGTGCCAGCAGCCTAGATACAGGGGCCGGAAACACCATATATTTT.

The table lists this clone with many counts. The V and J genes are TRBV28 and TRBJ1-2; D perhaps matches TRBD1 (6 bases). The CDR3 is 14 residues long. Germline V gives CDR1 MDHEN, CDR2 SYDVKM. Trimming pared 3 bases from V and 3 bases from J, leaving 11 bases between. CDR3 loop: CASSFRDRYYGYTF. The DNA for the CDR3 is TGTGCCAGCAGTTTCAGAGACAGGTACTATGGCTACACCTTC.

The chain employs TRBV4-1 and TRBJ2-1; 9 positions match TRBD2. Germline loops: CDR1 MGHRA, CDR2 YSYEKL. V lost 4 bases, J lost 9 bases, and 13 bases stayed unmatched. The CDR3 runs to 16 residues. The CDR3 spells CASSLSLASGAGEQFF. As DNA, the CDR3 is TGCGCCAGCAGCCTAAGTCTGGCTAGCGGGGCCGGTGAGCAGTTCTTC.

The chain carries TRBV5-1 and TRBJ2-7; D is undetermined. V shed 0 bases and J shed 2 bases, with 9 bases lying between them. The CDR3 spans 14 residues. CDR1 SGHRS and CDR2 YFSETQ come from the germline V gene. The CDR3 reads CASSLGWQTYEQYF. Written as DNA, the CDR3 is TGCGCCAGCAGCTTGGGATGGCAAACCTACGAGCAGTACTTC.

This chain joins TRBV15 and TRBJ1-1, with D possibly matching TRBD1 (6 bases). The germline gives CDR1 LNHNV, CDR2 YYDKDF (reference sequence). CDR3 length: 16 amino acids. Trimming pared 4 bases from V and 1 base from J, leaving 16 bases between. CDR3: CATSTRAGAPNTEAFF. As DNA, the CDR3 is TGTGCCACCAGCACTAGGGCAGGGGCGCCGAACACTGAAGCTTTCTTT.

The rearrangement uses TRBV11-2 and TRBJ1-2; unclear D gene. Trimming stripped 4 bases from V and 7 bases from J, with 16 bases between. Germline V gives CDR1 SGHAT, CDR2 FQNNGV. The CDR3 spans 14 residues. CDR3 protein: CASSSPSEPGGYTF. The DNA of the CDR3 is TGTGCCAGCAGCTCTCCATCCGAACCGGGTGGCTACACCTTC.

V is TRBV5-8 and J is TRBJ1-2, with a weak D call TRBD1 (5 bases). The germline gives CDR1 SGHTS, CDR2 YDEGEE. Deletions cut 0 bases from V and 4 bases from J, with 10 bases between. The CDR3 contains 14 residues. CDR3 bases: TGTGCCAGCAGCTTGGGACAGCGGGCCTATGGCTACACCTTC. As protein: CASSLGQRAYGYTF.